A selection of T cell receptor beta chains follows, all from one sample in a study of T-cell memory formation after mild COVID-19. In TCRdb, the 5' RACE reads were re-called with MiXCR into one record per CDR3 protein. The table lists about 210,000 distinct CDR3 sequences, over 9.5% of them singletons. The sequencing sample was made of PBMCs or a T cell subset sorted from them (not recorded which). Every receptor here comes from a man between 18 and 29 years old who had mild COVID-19 (a few samples of this study predate the infection). Cell type and time point are not known. Each CDR3 is given with its conserved first and last residue. A D gene is named only where the DNA matches it firmly. Size values are once, few and many counts, or a class for expanded clones, and some rows have none.

clone_size,v_call,d_call,j_call,cdr3_nt,cdr3_aa
-,TRBV12-3/TRBV12-4,-,TRBJ2-6,TGTGCCAGCAGCCCGCGACAGGTTGCTGGGGCCAACGTCCTGACTTTC,CASSPRQVAGANVLTF
once,TRBV12-3/TRBV12-4,-,TRBJ1-2,TGTGCCAGCAGTTTAGGGGGAGTACTGCACTATGGCTACACCTTC,CASSLGGVLHYGYTF
once,TRBV24-1,TRBD1,TRBJ1-5,TGTGCCACCAGTGATTCGGGACAGGGGGAAAATCAGCCCCAGCATTTT,CATSDSGQGENQPQHF
few,TRBV7-6,-,TRBJ2-5,TGTGCCAGCAGCTTATGGACAGAGGAAGAGACCCAGTACTTC,CASSLWTEEETQYF
-,TRBV25-1,-,TRBJ1-1,TGTGCCAGCAGGGGGCTATTGGAAGCCTACACTGAAGCTTTCTTT,CASRGLLEAYTEAFF
many,TRBV7-9,-,TRBJ1-1,TGTGCCAGCAGCTTACTACCTCAGTATGAAGCTTTCTTT,CASSLLPQYEAFF
many,TRBV15,-,TRBJ2-2,TGTGCCACCAGCAGTCCCTTCCGGGGACCTGTGGGGGAGCTGTTTTTT,CATSSPFRGPVGELFF
few,TRBV18,-,TRBJ2-3,TGTGCCAGCTCACCTCAAGAGCTAACAGATACGCAGTATTTT,CASSPQELTDTQYF
few,TRBV6-5,-,TRBJ1-1,TGTGCCAGCCAGGACAGGAACACTGAAGCTTTCTTT,CASQDRNTEAFF
-,TRBV2,-,TRBJ1-4,TGTGCCAGCATTATAGACAGGAATGAAAAACTGTTTTTT,CASIIDRNEKLFF
-,TRBV7-9,-,TRBJ2-3,TGTGCCAGCAGAGTAGAACTCCCGGGTTTTACGCAGTATTTT,CASRVELPGFTQYF
-,TRBV29-1,-,TRBJ1-1,TGCAGCGTTGGAGGAGGGCTGGGGACTGAAGCTTTCTTT,CSVGGGLGTEAFF
-,TRBV12-3/TRBV12-4,-,TRBJ2-2,TGTGCCAGCAGGCGTAGCTTCGCGAACACCGGGGAGCTGTTTTTT,CASRRSFANTGELFF
few,TRBV28,-,TRBJ1-6,TGTGCCAGCAAGTTGGGCCCAAGGGTGTCACCCCTCCACTTT,CASKLGPRVSPLHF
few,TRBV6-2/TRBV6-3,TRBD1,TRBJ2-1,TGTGCCAGTGGGGCTTACAGGGGGGCGCGCTACAATGAGCAGTTCTTC,CASGAYRGARYNEQFF
many,TRBV7-2,-,TRBJ2-5,TGTGCCAGCAGCTTATGGGGGACGCAAGAGACCCAGTACTTC,CASSLWGTQETQYF
-,TRBV18,TRBD1,TRBJ1-5,TGTGCCAGCTCACAATCCGGACAGGGTGGCAATCAGCCCCAGCATTTT,CASSQSGQGGNQPQHF
few,TRBV28,-,TRBJ1-5,TGTGCCAGCAGTCCCCCCCGGTGGGCAGGGACCTATCAGCCCCAGCATTTT,CASSPPRWAGTYQPQHF
few,TRBV7-8,-,TRBJ2-1,TGTGCCAGCAGCACCGTCTCGGAGCAGTTCTTC,CASSTVSEQFF
many,TRBV7-2,TRBD1,TRBJ1-1,TGTGCCAGCAGCGACAGGGCAAACACTGAAGCTTTCTTT,CASSDRANTEAFF
-,TRBV18,TRBD1,TRBJ1-4,TGTGCCAGCTCACCCGGGACAGGGGAAAAACTGTTTTTT,CASSPGTGEKLFF
few,TRBV27,-,TRBJ1-4,TGTGCCAGCAGTTTTTCCCGCGATCCTGAAAAACTGTTTTTT,CASSFSRDPEKLFF
medium-sized,TRBV5-1,-,TRBJ2-3,TGCGCCAGCAGCTTGGTTGCTAGCGGCACAGATACGCAGTATTTT,CASSLVASGTDTQYF
-,TRBV7-2,-,TRBJ2-5,TGTGCCAGCAGCTCACGTAGGGATGGGGAGACCCAGTACTTC,CASSSRRDGETQYF
few,TRBV2,-,TRBJ1-5,TGTGCCAGCAGTGAACGTGATCAGCCCCAGCATTTT,CASSERDQPQHF
few,TRBV14,TRBD1,TRBJ2-2,TGTGCCAGCAGCAAACTTACCGGGACAGGGAACACCGGGGAGCTGTTTTTT,CASSKLTGTGNTGELFF
-,TRBV3-1,-,TRBJ2-2,TGTGCCAGCAGCCTCGCTCAGAGTAACACCGGGGAGCTGTTTTTT,CASSLAQSNTGELFF
many,TRBV20-1,-,TRBJ1-6,TGCAGCCCCTCTGGCCATAATTCACCCCTCCACTTT,CSPSGHNSPLHF
few,TRBV7-2,TRBD2,TRBJ2-5,TGTGCCAGCAGCACCCGACTAGCGGGGTGGACCCAGTACTTC,CASSTRLAGWTQYF
-,TRBV11-2,-,TRBJ2-6,TGTGCCAGCAGCTCAACTGGGGCCAACGTCCTGACTTTC,CASSSTGANVLTF
-,TRBV29-1,-,TRBJ1-4,TGCAGCGTTGGGACAACTAATGAAAAACTGTTTTTT,CSVGTTNEKLFF
-,TRBV6-5,-,TRBJ1-1,TGTGCCAGCAGTTACCAGGGACTCCTAAACACTGAAGCTTTCTTT,CASSYQGLLNTEAFF
many,TRBV7-2,-,TRBJ2-5,TGTGCCAGCAGCTTGGACCGGGAGACCCAGTACTTC,CASSLDRETQYF
-,TRBV12-3/TRBV12-4,TRBD1,TRBJ1-5,TGTGCCAGCAGTTTCGCGGGACAGGGGGATCAGCCCCAGCATTTT,CASSFAGQGDQPQHF
few,TRBV7-2,TRBD2,TRBJ2-5,TGTGCCAGCAGCGGGAAGGGACTAGCGGGAGAGACCCAGTACTTC,CASSGKGLAGETQYF
few,TRBV7-2,-,TRBJ1-4,TGTGCCAGCAGATCCAGCTCCAATGAAAAACTGTTTTTT,CASRSSSNEKLFF
few,TRBV6-2/TRBV6-3,-,TRBJ2-3,TGTGCCAGCAGTTACTGGTATAGAAAGGGGCAGGGGTACACAGATACGCAGTATTTT,CASSYWYRKGQGYTDTQYF